This T cell receptor (beta chain) was observed in a study of beta chain features in type 1 diabetes. Study-level results: VDJ junctions from patients with type 1 diabetes contained fewer insertions and more deletions. Shortening of TCRB CDR3s, moderate but significant, appeared in all four CD4+ subsets of Type 1 diabetes patients.

This clone has more than one count but fewer than ten. No antigen is known for it. CD4+ cells of the naive, central memory, regulatory and stem cell-like memory types were sorted via CD45RO/CCR7/CD25/CD127/CD95/CD27. The study reverse transcribed the entire isolated RNA, so it sequenced expressed TCRB transcripts. This table comes from immunoSEQ multiplex PCR, and its TCRdb copy is limited to in-frame clones, with some not included. Among 310,000 or so clones listed, around 9.3% were seen once. The sequence derives from a man in his thirties or forties with type 1 diabetes. The sequenced material came from central memory CD4+ T cells from blood.

This CDR3 is CASSPNFSYEQYF. The CDR3 nucleotides read TGTGCCAGCAGCCCCAACTTCTCCTACGAGCAGTACTTC. The chain couples TRBV6-5 to TRBJ2-7; D is unresolved. This CDR3 contains 13 residues. Trimming removed 6 bases at V and 0 bases at J, with 9 bases between. Per germline, CDR1 MNHEY and CDR2 SVGAGI.